This T cell receptor beta chain was identified during a study of T cell changes during pregnancy in multiple sclerosis. TCRdb keeps only in-frame clones here, not all; method: immunoSEQ multiplex PCR. The sample yields tens of thousands of clones, around 92% seen once. In germline, CDR1 is SGHAT, CDR2 FQNNGV. V was trimmed by 5 bases and J by 6 bases, leaving 16 bases between them. The CDR3 is 14 amino acids. This material consisted of peripheral blood, taken in the first trimester of pregnancy. The rearrangement joins TRBV11-2 to TRBJ1-1; D not certain. This receptor was identified in a female donor with multiple sclerosis, enrolled in a pregnancy study. CDR3 bases: TGTGCCAGCAGCCTCCAGGAATATTATGCTGAAGCTTTCTTT. As protein: CASSLQEYYAEAFF.